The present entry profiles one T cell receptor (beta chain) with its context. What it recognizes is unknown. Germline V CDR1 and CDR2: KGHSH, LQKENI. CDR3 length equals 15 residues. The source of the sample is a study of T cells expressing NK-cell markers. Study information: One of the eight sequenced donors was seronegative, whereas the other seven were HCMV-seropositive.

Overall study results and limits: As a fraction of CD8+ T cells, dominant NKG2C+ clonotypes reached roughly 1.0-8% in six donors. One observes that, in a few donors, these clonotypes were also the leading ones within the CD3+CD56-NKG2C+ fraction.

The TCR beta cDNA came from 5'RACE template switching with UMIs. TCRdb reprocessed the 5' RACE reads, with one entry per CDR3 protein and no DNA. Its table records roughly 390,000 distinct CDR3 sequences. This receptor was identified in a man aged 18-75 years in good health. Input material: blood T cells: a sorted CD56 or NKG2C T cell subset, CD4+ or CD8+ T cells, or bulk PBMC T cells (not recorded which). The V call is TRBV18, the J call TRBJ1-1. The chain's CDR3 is CASSRTADMNTEAFF.